The present TCR beta chain was sequenced within a study of prognosis after radiotherapy for stage I lung cancer. TCR beta CDR3 amplification from genomic DNA was performed by two-round multiplex PCR. Primers specific to each TRBV and TRBJ gene drove first-round PCR. MiXCR was run by TCRdb on the multiplex PCR reads, yielding one entry per CDR3 protein. The data contain about 36,000 distinct CDR3 sequences, about 34% of them singletons. Germline V gene lookup returns CDR1 KGHSH and CDR2 LQKENI. The CDR3 has 14 residues. The V end was cut by 4 bases, the J end by 2 bases, with 11 bases between. This clonotype was seen repeatedly, ten times or more.

The V call is TRBV18, the J call TRBJ1-1; D is perhaps TRBD1 (5 bases). Specimen: PBMCs, collected before or after stereotactic body radiation therapy (not recorded which). The receptor was isolated from a donor over 45 with non-small cell lung cancer. The CDR3 here is CASSRSGSNTEAFF. In nucleotides, the CDR3 is TGTGCCAGCTCACGCTCAGGGAGCAACACTGAAGCTTTCTTT.